The 5 T cell receptor beta chains listed next were all sequenced from one sample in a study of CD8 T cells in ankylosing spondylitis. Using its own MiXCR run on the 5' RACE reads, TCRdb lists one record per CDR3 protein. This repertoire shows roughly 130,000 distinct CDR3 sequences, roughly 15% found once; its top ten account for around 3%. The material sequenced was blood, either unsorted or a sorted T cell fraction (not recorded which). The source is a female donor with ankylosing spondylitis or in good health (not recorded which).

This chain connects TRBV7-3 to TRBJ2-1; no definite D call. The length of the CDR3 is 13 residues. The V and J ends lost 1 base and 8 bases respectively, with 9 bases between them. Germline V CDR1 and CDR2: SGHTA, FQGTGA. The chain's CDR3 is CASSLRVYDEQFF. CDR3 DNA: TGTGCCAGCAGCTTAAGAGTCTATGATGAGCAGTTCTTC.

This clonotype has more than one count but fewer than ten. The rearrangement links TRBV7-9 to TRBJ2-1, with TRBD2 identical over 10 bases. Unmatched junction bases numbered 8, after V lost 6 bases and J lost 0 bases. The V gene's germline CDR1 is SEHNR and CDR2 FQNEAQ (reference sequence). The CDR3 covers 17 residues. The CDR3 region has the DNA TGTGCCAGCAGATCTACTAGCGGGGAGAGCTCCTACAATGAGCAGTTCTTC. It is translated as CASRSTSGESSYNEQFF.

J is TRBJ1-5 and V is TRBV7-2, with TRBD1 as a possible D gene (5 bases). The CDR3 is 14 residues long. V lost 5 bases and J lost 6, with 14 bases in between. Germline V lookup: CDR1 SGHTA, CDR2 FQGNSA. In DNA form, the CDR3 reads TGTGCCAGCAGCCCCAGAGGGGAAGGTCAGCCCCAGCATTTT. Protein sequence: CASSPRGEGQPQHF.

This clonotype was recorded at least ten times. This chain uses TRBV5-1 with TRBJ2-7; D possibly corresponds to TRBD2 (5 bases). The CDR3 consists of 15 residues. Germline CDR1 SGHRS, CDR2 YFSETQ. Trimming removed 1 base at V and 1 base at J, with 12 bases between. In nucleotides, the CDR3 is TGCGCCAGCAGCTTGTCGGCCGAGCGGTCCTACGAGCAGTACTTC. It specifies CASSLSAERSYEQYF.

The chain carries TRBV5-6 and TRBJ2-7, with 10 positions matching TRBD1. With 4 bases clipped from V and 5 bases from J, the junction kept 9 bases outside the gene matches. CDR1 and CDR2 from the germline V gene are SGHDT and YYEEEE. This CDR3 has 15 amino acids. CDR3: CASSSTGTGEDEQYF. The CDR3 nucleotides read TGTGCCAGCAGCAGTACCGGGACAGGGGAGGACGAGCAGTACTTC. Using reference TRBV5-6 and TRBJ2-7 for the parts outside the CDR3, the full variable domain is DAGVTQSPTHLIKTRGQQVTLRCSPKSGHDTVSWYQQALGQGPQFIFQYYEEEERQRGNFPDRFSGHQFPNYSSELNVNALLLGDSALYLCASSSTGTGEDEQYFGPGTRLTVT.